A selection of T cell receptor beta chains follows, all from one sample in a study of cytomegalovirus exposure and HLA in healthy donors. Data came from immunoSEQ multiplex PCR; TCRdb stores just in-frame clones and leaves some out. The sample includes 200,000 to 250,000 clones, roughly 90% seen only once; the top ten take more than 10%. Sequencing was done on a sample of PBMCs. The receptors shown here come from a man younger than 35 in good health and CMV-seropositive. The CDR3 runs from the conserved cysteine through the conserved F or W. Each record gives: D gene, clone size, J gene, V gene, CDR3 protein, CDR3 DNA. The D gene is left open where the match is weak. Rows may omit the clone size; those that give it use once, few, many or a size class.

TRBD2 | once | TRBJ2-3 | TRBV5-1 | CASSLRVTTSGRARDTQYF | TGCGCCAGCAGCCTAAGGGTGACTACTAGCGGGAGGGCCAGAGATACGCAGTATTTT
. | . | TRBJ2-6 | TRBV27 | CASTVSGANVLTF | TGTGCCAGCACCGTCTCTGGGGCCAACGTCCTGACTTTC
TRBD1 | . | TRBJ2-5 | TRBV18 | CASSHRQGQETQYF | TGTGCCAGCTCCCATCGACAGGGACAAGAGACCCAGTACTTC
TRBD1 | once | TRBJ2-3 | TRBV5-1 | CASNLGQGPQDTQYF | TGCGCCAGCAACCTGGGACAGGGGCCCCAAGATACGCAGTATTTT
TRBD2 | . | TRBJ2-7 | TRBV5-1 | CASSPTSGYSYEQYF | TGCGCCAGCAGCCCGACTAGCGGGTACTCCTACGAGCAGTACTTC
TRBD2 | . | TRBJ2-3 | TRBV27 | CASSPSSGGTDTQYF | TGTGCCAGCAGTCCATCTAGCGGGGGCACAGATACGCAGTATTTT
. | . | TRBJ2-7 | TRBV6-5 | CASRQGQSYEQYF | TGTGCCAGCAGACAAGGACAGTCCTACGAGCAGTACTTC
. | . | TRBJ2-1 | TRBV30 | CAWSGPLSSYNEQFF | TGTGCCTGGAGTGGGCCCCTCAGCTCCTACAATGAGCAGTTCTTC
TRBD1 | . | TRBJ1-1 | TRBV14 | CASSQVGQGVRAFF | TGTGCCAGCAGCCAAGTAGGACAGGGGGTTCGAGCTTTCTTT
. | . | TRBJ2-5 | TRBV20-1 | CSAQRTETQYF | TGCAGTGCTCAACGGACAGAGACCCAGTACTTC
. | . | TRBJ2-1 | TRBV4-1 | CASSQEDSSYNEQFF | TGCGCCAGCAGCCAAGAAGACTCGAGCTACAATGAGCAGTTCTTC
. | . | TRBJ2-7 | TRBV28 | CASSPRLRNYEQYF | TGTGCCAGCTCCCCGAGGCTCCGAAACTACGAGCAGTACTTC
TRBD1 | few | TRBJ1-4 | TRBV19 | CASRDRGEPNEKLFF | TGTGCCAGTAGGGACAGGGGTGAACCTAATGAAAAACTGTTTTTT
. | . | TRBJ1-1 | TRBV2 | CASSGWLSEAFF | TGTGCCAGCAGTGGATGGCTGTCTGAAGCTTTCTTT
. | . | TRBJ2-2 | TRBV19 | CASSVRGNTGELFF | TGTGCCAGTAGTGTCAGGGGGAACACCGGGGAGCTGTTTTTT
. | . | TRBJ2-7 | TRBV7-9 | CASSAIDRFFNEQYF | TGTGCCAGCAGCGCGATAGACAGGTTTTTTAACGAGCAGTACTTC
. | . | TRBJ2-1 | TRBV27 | CASSPSGRLRGVYNEQFF | TGTGCCAGCAGTCCCTCGGGCAGGCTAAGGGGGGTATACAATGAGCAGTTCTTC
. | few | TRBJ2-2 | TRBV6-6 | CASRAGLSANTGELFF | TGTGCCAGCAGGGCGGGGTTGAGCGCGAACACCGGGGAGCTGTTTTTT
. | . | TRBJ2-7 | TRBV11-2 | CASSSGPNYEQYF | TGTGCCAGCAGCTCGGGACCTAACTACGAGCAGTACTTC
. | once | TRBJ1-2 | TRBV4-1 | CASSTRDLNYGYTF | TGCGCCAGCAGCACCCGGGATCTTAACTATGGCTACACCTTC
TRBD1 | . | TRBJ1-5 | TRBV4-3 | CASSLDRAQPQHF | TGCGCCAGCAGCCTTGACAGGGCCCAGCCCCAGCATTTT
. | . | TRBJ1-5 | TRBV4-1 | CASSAAEGLSNQPQHF | TGCGCCAGCAGCGCGGCGGAGGGACTTAGCAATCAGCCCCAGCATTTT
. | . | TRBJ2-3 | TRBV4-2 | CASSQDLGDTQYF | TGTGCCAGCAGCCAAGATCTGGGAGATACGCAGTATTTT
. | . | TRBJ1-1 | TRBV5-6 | CASSLGLLSAFF | TGTGCCAGCAGCTTAGGACTGCTGTCGGCTTTCTTT
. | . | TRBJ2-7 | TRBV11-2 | CASSPTSGPSYEQYF | TGTGCCAGCAGCCCCACCTCGGGGCCCTCCTACGAGCAGTACTTC
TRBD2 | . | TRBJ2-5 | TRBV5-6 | CASSPGLLEGETQYF | TGTGCCAGCAGCCCGGGACTACTGGAGGGAGAGACCCAGTACTTC
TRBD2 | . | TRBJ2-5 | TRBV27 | CASSLSLAGGGETQYF | TGTGCCAGCAGTTTATCGTTGGCGGGAGGAGGAGAGACCCAGTACTTC
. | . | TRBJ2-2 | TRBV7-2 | CASSLSGGGTGELFF | TGTGCCAGCAGCTTGTCAGGGGGAGGCACCGGGGAGCTGTTTTTT
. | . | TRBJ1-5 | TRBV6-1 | CASSDSSLPPQHF | TGTGCCAGCAGTGACAGTTCTCTTCCGCCCCAGCATTTT
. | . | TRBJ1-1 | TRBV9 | CASSVGKGSNTEAFF | TGTGCCAGCAGCGTAGGAAAGGGGTCGAACACTGAAGCTTTCTTT
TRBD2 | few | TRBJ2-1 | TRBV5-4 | CASSFRTGTSGNYNEQFF | TGTGCCAGCAGCTTCAGGACCGGGACTAGCGGGAACTACAATGAGCAGTTCTTC
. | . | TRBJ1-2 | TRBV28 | CASGSVNYGYTF | TGTGCCAGCGGTTCGGTTAACTATGGCTACACCTTC
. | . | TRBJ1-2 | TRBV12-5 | CASGLTSYGYTF | TGTGCTAGTGGTTTGACCAGCTATGGCTACACCTTC
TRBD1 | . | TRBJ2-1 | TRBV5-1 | CASSSISGTGGGNEQFF | TGCGCCAGCAGCTCAATTTCCGGGACAGGGGGAGGAAATGAGCAGTTCTTC
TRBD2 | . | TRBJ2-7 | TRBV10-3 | CAISFTSDSYEQYF | TGTGCCATCAGTTTTACTAGCGACTCCTACGAGCAGTACTTC
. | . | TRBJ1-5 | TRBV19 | CASSRDWIVNQPQHF | TGTGCCAGTAGTCGGGACTGGATCGTCAATCAGCCCCAGCATTTT
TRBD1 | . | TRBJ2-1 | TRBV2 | CASSDMQGAYNEQFF | TGTGCCAGCAGTGACATGCAGGGGGCCTACAATGAGCAGTTCTTC
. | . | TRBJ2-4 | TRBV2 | CASSGLQGLAKNIQYF | TGTGCCAGCAGTGGACTGCAGGGGTTGGCCAAAAACATTCAGTACTTC
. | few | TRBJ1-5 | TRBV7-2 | CASSLGRGEQPQHF | TGTGCCAGCAGCTTAGGGAGGGGGGAACAGCCCCAGCATTTT
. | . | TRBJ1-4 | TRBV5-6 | CASSLVQGSVGATNEKLFF | TGTGCCAGCAGCTTGGTACAGGGTTCCGTGGGAGCAACTAATGAAAAACTGTTTTTT
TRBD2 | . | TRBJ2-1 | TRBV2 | CASSEGLAGNNEQFF | TGTGCCAGCAGTGAAGGGCTAGCGGGGAACAATGAGCAGTTCTTC
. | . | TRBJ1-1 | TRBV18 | CASQDRNMNTEAFF | TGTGCCAGCCAGGACAGAAATATGAACACTGAAGCTTTCTTT
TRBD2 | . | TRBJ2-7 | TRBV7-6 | CASSLGTSGTYEQYF | TGTGCCAGCAGCTTAGGGACTAGCGGAACCTACGAGCAGTACTTC
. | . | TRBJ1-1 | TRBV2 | CASRPLGGNTEAFF | TGTGCCAGCAGGCCATTAGGGGGGAACACTGAAGCTTTCTTT
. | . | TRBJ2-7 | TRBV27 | CASSLMQGSYEQYF | TGTGCCAGCAGTTTAATGCAGGGATCCTACGAGCAGTACTTC
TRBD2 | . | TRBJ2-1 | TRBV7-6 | CASSLPGLAYNEQFF | TGTGCCAGCAGTTTGCCGGGACTAGCCTACAATGAGCAGTTCTTC
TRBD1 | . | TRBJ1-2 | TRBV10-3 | CAIRDRAGYGYTF | TGTGCCATCAGAGACAGGGCGGGCTATGGCTACACCTTC
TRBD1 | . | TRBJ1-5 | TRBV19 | CASSIGQGSNQPQHF | TGTGCCAGTAGTATCGGACAGGGGAGCAATCAGCCCCAGCATTTT
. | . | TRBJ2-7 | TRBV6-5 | CASTLPGSYEQYF | TGTGCCAGCACCCTCCCGGGATCCTACGAGCAGTACTTC
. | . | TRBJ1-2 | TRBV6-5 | CASSYPGSYGYTF | TGTGCCAGCAGTTACCCTGGGAGCTATGGCTACACCTTC
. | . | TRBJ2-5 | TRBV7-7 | CASSLGGALQETQYF | TGTGCCAGCAGCCTGGGTGGGGCCCTGCAAGAGACCCAGTACTTC